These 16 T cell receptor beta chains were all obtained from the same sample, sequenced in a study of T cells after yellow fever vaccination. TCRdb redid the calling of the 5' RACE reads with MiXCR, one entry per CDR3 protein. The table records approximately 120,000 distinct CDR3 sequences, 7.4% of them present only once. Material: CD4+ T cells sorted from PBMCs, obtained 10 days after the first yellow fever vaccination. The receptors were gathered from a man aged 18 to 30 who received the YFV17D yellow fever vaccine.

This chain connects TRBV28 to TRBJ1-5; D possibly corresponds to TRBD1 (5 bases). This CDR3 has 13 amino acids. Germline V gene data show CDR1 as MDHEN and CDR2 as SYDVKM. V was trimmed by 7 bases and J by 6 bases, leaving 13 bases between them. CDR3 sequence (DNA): TGTGCCAGCATGGTTAGGGGCCGTCAGCCCCAGCATTTT. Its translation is CASMVRGRQPQHF.

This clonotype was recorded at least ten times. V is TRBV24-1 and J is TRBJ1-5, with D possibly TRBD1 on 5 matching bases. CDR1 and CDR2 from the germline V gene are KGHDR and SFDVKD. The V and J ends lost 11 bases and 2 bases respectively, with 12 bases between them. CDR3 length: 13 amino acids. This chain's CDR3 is CAISGGGNQPQHF. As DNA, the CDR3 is TGTGCCATCTCGGGGGGTGGCAATCAGCCCCAGCATTTT.

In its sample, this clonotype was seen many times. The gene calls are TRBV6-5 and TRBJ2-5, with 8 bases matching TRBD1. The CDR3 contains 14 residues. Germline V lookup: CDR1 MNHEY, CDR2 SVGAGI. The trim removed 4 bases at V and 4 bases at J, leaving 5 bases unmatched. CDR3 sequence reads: CASSLQGAPETQYF. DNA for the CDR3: TGTGCCAGCAGTTTGCAGGGGGCCCCAGAGACCCAGTACTTC.

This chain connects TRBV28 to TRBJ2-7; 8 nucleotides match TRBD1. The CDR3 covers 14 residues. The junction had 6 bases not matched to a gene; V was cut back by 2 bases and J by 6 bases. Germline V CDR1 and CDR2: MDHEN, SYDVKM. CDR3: CASSLARTGFEQYF. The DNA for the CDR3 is TGTGCCAGCAGTTTAGCACGGACAGGGTTCGAGCAGTACTTC.

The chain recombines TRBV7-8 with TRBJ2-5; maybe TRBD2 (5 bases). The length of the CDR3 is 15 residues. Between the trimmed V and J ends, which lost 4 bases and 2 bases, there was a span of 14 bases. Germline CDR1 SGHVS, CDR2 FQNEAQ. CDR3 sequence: CASSSRIPGQETQYF. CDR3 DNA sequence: TGTGCCAGCAGCTCGCGGATCCCGGGACAAGAGACCCAGTACTTC.

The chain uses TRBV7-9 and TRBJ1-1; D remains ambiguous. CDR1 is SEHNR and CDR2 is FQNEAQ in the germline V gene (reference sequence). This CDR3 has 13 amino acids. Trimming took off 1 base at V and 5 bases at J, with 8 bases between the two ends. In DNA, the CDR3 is TGTGCCAGCAGCTTAGAACGGGAAACTGAAGCTTTCTTT. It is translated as CASSLERETEAFF.

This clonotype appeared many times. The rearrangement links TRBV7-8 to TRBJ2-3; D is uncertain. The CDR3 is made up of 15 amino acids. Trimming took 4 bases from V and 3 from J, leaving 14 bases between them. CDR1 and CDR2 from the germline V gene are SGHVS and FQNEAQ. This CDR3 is CASSWSAEDTDTQYF. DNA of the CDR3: TGTGCCAGCAGCTGGTCTGCGGAAGATACAGATACGCAGTATTTT.

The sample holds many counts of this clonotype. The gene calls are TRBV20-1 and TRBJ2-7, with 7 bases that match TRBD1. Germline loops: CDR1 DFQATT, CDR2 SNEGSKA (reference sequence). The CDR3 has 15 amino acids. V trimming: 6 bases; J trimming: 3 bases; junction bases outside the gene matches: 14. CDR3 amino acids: CSAQPGQLLLYEQYV. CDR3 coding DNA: TGCAGTGCACAGCCGGGACAGCTCCTGCTCTACGAGCAGTACGTC.

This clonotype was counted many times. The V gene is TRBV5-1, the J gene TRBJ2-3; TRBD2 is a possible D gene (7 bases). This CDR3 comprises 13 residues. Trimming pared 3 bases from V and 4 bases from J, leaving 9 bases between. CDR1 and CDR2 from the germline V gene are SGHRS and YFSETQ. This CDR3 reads CASSWEGADTQYF. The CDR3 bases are TGCGCCAGCAGCTGGGAGGGGGCAGATACGCAGTATTTT. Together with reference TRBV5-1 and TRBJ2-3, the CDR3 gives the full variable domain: KAGVTQTPRYLIKTRGQQVTLSCSPISGHRSVSWYQQTPGQGLQFLFEYFSETQRNKGNFPGRFSGRQFSNSRSEMNVSTLELGDSALYLCASSWEGADTQYFGPGTRLTVL.

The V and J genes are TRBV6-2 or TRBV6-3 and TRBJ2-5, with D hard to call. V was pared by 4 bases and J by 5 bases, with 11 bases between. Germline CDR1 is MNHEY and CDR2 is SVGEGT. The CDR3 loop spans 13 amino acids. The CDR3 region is CASSFLVGETQYF. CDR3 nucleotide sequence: TGTGCCAGCAGTTTTCTAGTGGGCGAGACCCAGTACTTC.

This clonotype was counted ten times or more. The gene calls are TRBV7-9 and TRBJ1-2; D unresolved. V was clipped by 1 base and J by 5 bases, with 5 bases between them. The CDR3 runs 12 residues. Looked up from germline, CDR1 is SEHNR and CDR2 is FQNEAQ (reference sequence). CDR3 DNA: TGTGCCAGCAGCTTAGGGGAGTATGGCTACACCTTC. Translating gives CASSLGEYGYTF.

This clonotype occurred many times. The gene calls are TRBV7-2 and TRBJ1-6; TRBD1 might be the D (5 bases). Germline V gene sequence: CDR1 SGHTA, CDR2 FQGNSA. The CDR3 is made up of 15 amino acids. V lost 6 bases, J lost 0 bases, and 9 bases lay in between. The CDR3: CASRPGSSYNSPLHF. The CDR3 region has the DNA TGTGCCAGCAGGCCAGGGAGCTCCTATAATTCACCCCTCCACTTT.

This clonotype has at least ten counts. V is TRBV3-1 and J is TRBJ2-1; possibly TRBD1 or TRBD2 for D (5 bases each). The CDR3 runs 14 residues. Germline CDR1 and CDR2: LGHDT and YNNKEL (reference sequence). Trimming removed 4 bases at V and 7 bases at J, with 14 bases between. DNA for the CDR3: TGTGCCAGCAGCCCTCTAGGGGAGCGGAATGAGCAGTTCTTC. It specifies CASSPLGERNEQFF.

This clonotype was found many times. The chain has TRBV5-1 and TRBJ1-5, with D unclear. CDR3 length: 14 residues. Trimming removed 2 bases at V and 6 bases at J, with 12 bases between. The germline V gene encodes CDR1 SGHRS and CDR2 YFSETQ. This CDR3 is CASSFGDIGQPQHF. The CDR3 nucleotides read TGCGCCAGCAGCTTTGGGGATATTGGTCAGCCCCAGCATTTT.

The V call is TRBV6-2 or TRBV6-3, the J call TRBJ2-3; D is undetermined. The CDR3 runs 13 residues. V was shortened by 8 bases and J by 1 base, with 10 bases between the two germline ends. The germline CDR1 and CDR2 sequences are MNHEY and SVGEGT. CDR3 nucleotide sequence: TGTGCCAGCGGATGGACGGGCACAGATACGCAGTATTTT. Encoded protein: CASGWTGTDTQYF.

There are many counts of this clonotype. In DNA, the CDR3 is TGTGCCAGCAGCGGGGACGGGTTAGAGACCCAGTACTTC. This gives the protein CASSGDGLETQYF. The rearrangement links TRBV12-3 or TRBV12-4 to TRBJ2-5, with D tentatively TRBD1 or TRBD2 (5 bases each). V was trimmed by 6 bases and J by 4 bases, leaving 12 bases between them. The CDR3 runs to 13 residues.